The 15 T cell receptor beta chains presented below share a single source sample, sequenced in a study of human T cells and chemical hapten exposure. TCRdb re-derived calls from the RACE reads in MiXCR, one entry per CDR3 protein. The profile shows more than 80,000 distinct CDR3 sequences, about 10% of them singletons. Time point reported: patch test 2, 6 weeks after DPC sensitization. Treatment in this sample: therapeutic diphenylcyclopropenone sensitization with weekly scalp DPC. The sequences come from whole blood, collected in connection with sensitization to the hapten diphenylcyclopropenone (DPC). Receptors were obtained from a woman aged 50 to 65 with alopecia areata. Some clones in this sample may be carry-over from other donors' samples.

This clonotype was detected ten times or more. The rearrangement joins TRBV18 to TRBJ2-2; 12 nucleotides line up with TRBD2. This CDR3 has 16 amino acids. The V gene end was trimmed by 3 bases and the J gene end by 7 bases; junction bases not matched to a gene: 6. CDR1 and CDR2 (germline): KGHSH, LQKENI. The CDR3 region has the DNA TGTGCCAGCTCACCGAGACTAGCGGGAGAAGTCGGGGAGCTGTTTTTT. Translating gives CASSPRLAGEVGELFF.

This clonotype was found many times. The rearrangement uses TRBV29-1 and TRBJ2-7; possibly TRBD1 for D (6 bases). Germline V gene sequence: CDR1 SQVTM, CDR2 ANQGSEA. V was trimmed by 7 bases and J by 5 bases, leaving 15 bases between them. CDR3 length: 12 amino acids. CDR3 DNA sequence: TGCAGCGCGACAACAGGGTACAACGAGCAGTACTTC. It codes for CSATTGYNEQYF.

This clonotype was seen a handful of times. J is TRBJ1-4 and V is TRBV4-3; TRBD1 matches 7 bases. The length of the CDR3 is 13 residues. Germline V gives CDR1 LGHNA, CDR2 YSLEER. J gave up 5 bases and V 4 bases, and 1 base lay outside the gene matches. CDR3 DNA sequence: TGCGCCAGCAGCCTGGGACAGAATGAAAAACTGTTTTTT. Protein: CASSLGQNEKLFF.

This clonotype was counted only a few times. One end of the junction fails to match germline, which may point to a read error. The CDR3 spells CAGSFGREETQYF. The DNA of the CDR3 is TGTGCCGGCAGTTTCGGACGAGAAGAGACCCAGTACTTC. The chain links TRBV6-6 to TRBJ2-5; D not certain. This CDR3 has 13 amino acids. CDR1 is MNHNY and CDR2 is SVGAGI in the germline V gene (reference sequence).

This clonotype appeared a few times. The chain couples TRBV6-2 or TRBV6-3 to TRBJ2-5; TRBD1 is a possible D gene (6 bases). This CDR3 region has 13 residues. The V end lost 10 bases, the J end lost 2 bases, and 14 bases lay between the germline ends. Germline CDR1 and CDR2: MNHEY and SVGEGT. The CDR3 DNA is TGTGCCACCCGGACAGTTGGACAAGAGACCCAGTACTTC. Translating it yields CATRTVGQETQYF.

In this sample, this clonotype turned up a few times. This chain uses TRBV20-1 with TRBJ2-1; 13 bases map to TRBD2. Germline V gene data show CDR1 as DFQATT and CDR2 as SNEGSKA (reference sequence). Trimming took 6 bases from V and 4 from J; bases not matched to a gene: 3. The length of the CDR3 is 14 residues. CDR3: CSAVTSGRYNEQFF. The CDR3 nucleotides read TGCAGTGCCGTGACTAGCGGGAGGTACAATGAGCAGTTCTTC.

The J gene is TRBJ1-6, the V gene TRBV5-1; D is perhaps TRBD1 (6 bases). The CDR3 is made up of 14 amino acids. Trimming took off 2 bases at V and 6 bases at J, with 9 bases between the two ends. Germline V gene data show CDR1 as SGHRS and CDR2 as YFSETQ. CDR3 DNA sequence: TGCGCCAGCAGCTTAGGACAGACTAATTCACCCCTCCACTTT. Translation: CASSLGQTNSPLHF.

This clonotype was observed many times. This chain joins TRBV27 and TRBJ1-2; 7 bases are shared with TRBD1. The germline V gene has CDR1 MNHEY and CDR2 SMNVEV (reference sequence). The V and J ends lost 5 bases and 3 bases, in that order; junction bases with no gene match: 9. The CDR3 runs 15 residues. CDR3: CASSMGRGQYYGYTF. The CDR3 coding sequence is TGTGCCAGCAGTATGGGGAGGGGACAGTACTATGGCTACACCTTC.

In its sample, this clonotype was seen many times. The chain combines TRBV14 with TRBJ1-4; D is uncertain. The CDR3 spans 15 residues. V lost 1 base and J lost 3, with 9 bases in between. From germline, CDR1 is SGHDN and CDR2 FVKESK. This CDR3 is CASSQGKVANEKLFF. CDR3 bases: TGTGCCAGCAGCCAAGGGAAGGTAGCTAATGAAAAACTGTTTTTT. Complete variable domain (other parts from reference TRBV14 and TRBJ1-4): EAGVTQFPSHSVIEKGQTVTLRCDPISGHDNLYWYRRVMGKEIKFLLHFVKESKQDESGMPNNRFLAERTGGTYSTLKVQPAELEDSGVYFCASSQGKVANEKLFFGSGTQLSVL.

This clonotype was seen at least ten times. The J gene is TRBJ2-3, the V gene TRBV5-1; 11 bases fit TRBD2. This CDR3 has 21 residues. Germline assignment: CDR1 SGHRS and CDR2 YFSETQ. V was clipped by 4 bases and J by 3 bases; unmatched bases: 22. CDR3 nucleotide sequence: TGCGCCAGCAGCCGACACAGAAGAAATAGCGGGAGGGCCTCTCTTACAGATACGCAGTATTTT. Protein sequence: CASSRHRRNSGRASLTDTQYF.

This clonotype was found a few times. The rearrangement links TRBV7-9 to TRBJ2-1; the match to TRBD2 covers 9 bases. The germline V gene encodes CDR1 SEHNR and CDR2 FQNEAQ (reference sequence). The CDR3 sequence is 18 residues long. V was pared by 1 base and J by 4 bases, with 11 bases of the junction left unmatched. For the CDR3, the DNA is TGTGCCAGCAGCTTAGAATCACTAGCGGGTGGCTCGTACAATGAGCAGTTCTTC. This gives the protein CASSLESLAGGSYNEQFF. Looking up the rest from reference TRBV7-9 and TRBJ2-1 gives the full variable domain: DTGVSQNPRHKITKRGQNVTFRCDPISEHNRLYWYRQTLGQGPEFLTYFQNEAQLEKSRLLSDRFSAERPKGSFSTLEIQRTEQGDSAMYLCASSLESLAGGSYNEQFFGPGTRLTVL.

The chain links TRBV9 to TRBJ2-3; no clear D. V gave up 0 bases and J gave up 2 bases, with 10 bases separating them. The CDR3 has 15 residues. Germline-derived CDR1 and CDR2 are SGDLS and YYNGEE. DNA of the CDR3: TGTGCCAGCAGCGTAGCGTGGGAAGCCACAGATACGCAGTATTTT. Amino acid sequence: CASSVAWEATDTQYF.

V and J are TRBV20-1 and TRBJ2-1, with 9 nucleotides matching TRBD2. The germline V gene has CDR1 DFQATT and CDR2 SNEGSKA (reference sequence). V lost 4 bases and J lost 4; bases outside the gene matches: 5. This CDR3 region has 14 residues. The DNA of the CDR3 is TGCAGTGCTAATAGACTAGCGGATTACAATGAGCAGTTCTTC. Amino acid sequence: CSANRLADYNEQFF.

V gene TRBV5-1 combines with J gene TRBJ2-5; D might be TRBD1 (5 bases). Trimming left V 2 bases short and J 1 base short, with 15 bases between. This CDR3 is built from 16 residues. Germline V gene lookup returns CDR1 SGHRS and CDR2 YFSETQ. The CDR3 region has the DNA TGCGCCAGCAGCTTTGGACATTGGCCTCTCCAAGAGACCCAGTACTTC. Translation gives CASSFGHWPLQETQYF.

The chain links TRBV20-1 to TRBJ2-7; no clear D. The V gene lost 3 bases and the J gene lost 0 bases, with 9 bases spanning the gap. This CDR3 region has 13 residues. The V gene's germline CDR1 is DFQATT and CDR2 SNEGSKA (reference sequence). CDR3 sequence reads: CSASRQVSYEQYF. CDR3 DNA: TGCAGTGCTAGTCGCCAGGTCTCCTACGAGCAGTACTTC.